The present T cell receptor (beta chain) was sequenced within a study of blood T cell repertoires in COVID-19. Study as a whole: Samples of COVID-19 (acute and convalescent) were obtained from the United States, Italy and Spain. T cells, B-cell-depleted T cells, or PBMCs provided the cDNA or gDNA that served as material.

Cohort assignment relied on participant-reported clinical history. This clone has only one observation. Original handling: Nucleated cell number was recorded as an estimate derived from reference gene primer amplification. Sequencing used immunoSEQ multiplex PCR; TCRdb keeps in-frame clones, though not all of them. The V and J calls and clone size are taken from that table; D and trimming were inferred from the DNA. The sample carries about 300,000 clones, around 86% recorded once. CDR1 SGHNT and CDR2 YYREEE come from the germline V gene (reference sequence). The length of the CDR3 is 16 residues. Trimming at V came to 1 base and at J to 7 bases, leaving 8 bases not matched to a gene.

Sequencing used PBMCs or T cells enriched from blood (not recorded which). The chain carries TRBV5-4 and TRBJ2-1; TRBD1 matches at 10 bases. This clonotype was sampled from a woman aged 40 to 55 who had recovered from COVID-19. The CDR3 spells CASSLIRDRGGNEQFF. Written as DNA, the CDR3 is TGTGCCAGCAGCTTGATTCGGGACAGGGGCGGAAATGAGCAGTTCTTC.